The 20 T cell receptor beta chains in this list originate from one sample, sequenced in a study of blood T cell repertoires in COVID-19. Measured with immunoSEQ multiplex PCR; TCRdb has only the in-frame clones, and not every one. The sample includes just over 300,000 clones, roughly 90% of them seen just once. Sequencing input: PBMCs or T cells enriched from blood (not recorded which). The receptors stem from a woman in her late teens or twenties with acute COVID-19.

The chain employs TRBV3-1 (or the pseudogene TRBV3-2) and TRBJ1-2; TRBD1 matches at 7 bases. The CDR3 loop spans 15 amino acids. CDR1 and CDR2 from the germline V gene are LGHDT and YNNKEL (reference sequence). J was trimmed by 6 bases and V by 1 base; bases with no gene match: 8. For the CDR3, the DNA is TGTGCCAGCAGCCAAGGAAGCACAGGGGTGAATGGCTACACCTTC. Its protein is CASSQGSTGVNGYTF.

This sequence joins TRBV19 and TRBJ1-2; TRBD1 matches 8 bases. V was pared by 7 bases and J by 3 bases, with 7 bases of the junction left unmatched. The germline gives CDR1 LNHDA, CDR2 SQIVND (reference sequence). The CDR3 has 14 residues. The CDR3 nucleotides read TGTGCCAGTACCGACAGGGGTTCGGACTATGGCTACACCTTC. This gives the protein CASTDRGSDYGYTF.

The rearrangement uses TRBV28 and TRBJ1-1, with D maybe TRBD1 (5 bases). The CDR3 loop spans 14 amino acids. The V and J ends lost 8 bases and 1 base respectively, with 14 bases between them. Germline V CDR1 and CDR2: MDHEN, SYDVKM. CDR3 nucleotide sequence: TGTGCCAGCCAATCGACAGCTAAGAACACTGAAGCTTTCTTT. It codes for CASQSTAKNTEAFF.

The genes are TRBV28 and TRBJ2-7; 10 positions agree with TRBD1. The CDR3 is 14 amino acids. Unmatched junction bases numbered 8, after V lost 6 bases and J lost 6 bases. Germline CDR1 is MDHEN and CDR2 is SYDVKM. For the CDR3, the DNA is TGTGCCAGCAGCACCCGACAGGGGGCATCCGAGCAGTACTTC. This gives the protein CASSTRQGASEQYF. Drawing the rest from reference TRBV28 and TRBJ2-7, the complete variable domain is DVKVTQSSRYLVKRTGEKVFLECVQDMDHENMFWYRQDPGLGLRLIYFSYDVKMKEKGDIPEGYSVSREKKERFSLILESASTNQTSMYLCASSTRQGASEQYFGPGTRLTVT.

The CDR3 loop is CASTGRRARYNEQFF. CDR3 DNA sequence: TGTGCCAGCACCGGACGGAGGGCCCGATACAATGAGCAGTTCTTC. The chain recombines TRBV28 with TRBJ2-1; D is perhaps TRBD2 (6 bases). There are 15 residues in the CDR3. The V and J ends lost 7 bases and 4 bases respectively, with 17 bases between them. Germline V lookup: CDR1 MDHEN, CDR2 SYDVKM. The full variable domain, its missing parts supplied by reference TRBV28 and TRBJ2-1, is DVKVTQSSRYLVKRTGEKVFLECVQDMDHENMFWYRQDPGLGLRLIYFSYDVKMKEKGDIPEGYSVSREKKERFSLILESASTNQTSMYLCASTGRRARYNEQFFGPGTRLTVL.

This rearrangement joins TRBV28 to TRBJ2-2, with D possibly matching TRBD2 (6 bases). Germline V lookup: CDR1 MDHEN, CDR2 SYDVKM. The CDR3 totals 17 residues. Trimming took off 6 bases at V and 5 bases at J, with 22 bases between the two ends. CDR3 in amino acids: CASSPPSGDLRTGELFF. CDR3 bases: TGTGCCAGCAGCCCCCCCTCGGGAGACCTCAGGACCGGGGAGCTGTTTTTT.

The J gene is TRBJ1-2, the V gene TRBV11-2; 8 nucleotides line up with TRBD1. The CDR3 runs to 14 residues. Trimming took 5 bases from V and 2 from J; bases not matched to a gene: 4. CDR1 and CDR2 (germline): SGHAT, FQNNGV. The CDR3 DNA sequence: TGTGCCAGCAGCCTGGGACAGGAGAACTATGGCTACACCTTC. It yields the protein CASSLGQENYGYTF.

The chain links TRBV10-3 to TRBJ1-1; D is ambiguous. The CDR3 has 13 amino acids. Trimming removed 0 bases at V and 5 bases at J, with 7 bases between. CDR1 and CDR2 (germline): ENHRY, SYGVKD. The CDR3 is CAISESIGTEAFF. CDR3 in DNA: TGTGCCATCAGTGAGTCGATCGGGACTGAAGCTTTCTTT.

The chain is built from TRBV6-5 and TRBJ2-7, with 7 bases fitting TRBD1. This CDR3 contains 15 residues. Unmatched junction bases numbered 3, after V lost 0 bases and J lost 1 base. The germline V gene has CDR1 MNHEY and CDR2 SVGAGI. The CDR3 is CASSYSVTGSYEQYF. CDR3 coding DNA: TGTGCCAGCAGTTACTCCGTGACAGGGTCCTACGAGCAGTACTTC.

V gene TRBV19 combines with J gene TRBJ1-1, with a weak D call TRBD1 (5 bases). The V gene lost 7 bases and the J gene lost 11 bases, with 20 bases spanning the gap. This CDR3 region has 13 residues. The germline V gene has CDR1 LNHDA and CDR2 SQIVND (reference sequence). CDR3 sequence reads: CASKPRAPQGAFF. The CDR3 bases are TGTGCCAGTAAGCCCAGGGCCCCACAAGGGGCTTTCTTT.

The rearrangement joins TRBV19 to TRBJ1-4; D is possibly TRBD1 (6 bases). CDR3 length: 15 residues. The V end was cut by 4 bases, the J end by 4 bases, with 13 bases between. Germline V CDR1 and CDR2: LNHDA, SQIVND (reference sequence). CDR3 DNA: TGTGCCAGTAGTACCTTGGACAGCTTTAATGAAAAACTGTTTTTT. As protein: CASSTLDSFNEKLFF.

The J gene is TRBJ2-7, the V gene TRBV10-1, with 7 bases that match TRBD2. The CDR3 is made up of 13 amino acids. V was clipped by 9 bases and J by 0 bases; unmatched bases: 5. Germline CDR1 WNHNN, CDR2 SYGVQD (reference sequence). The DNA for the CDR3 is TGCGCCAGTAAGGGACTACTCTCCTACGAGCAGTACTTC. It specifies CASKGLLSYEQYF.

The rearrangement joins TRBV28 to TRBJ1-2, with 7 bases lining up with TRBD1. CDR1 is MDHEN and CDR2 is SYDVKM in the germline V gene. J was trimmed by 4 bases and V by 5 bases; bases with no gene match: 13. The CDR3 totals 16 residues. The CDR3 bases are TGTGCCAGCAGTCCCCAAGACAGGGCCTTTGGCTATGGCTACACCTTC. This sequence encodes CASSPQDRAFGYGYTF.

This CDR3 is CASSADRGYTGELFF. DNA for the CDR3: TGTGCCAGCAGCGCGGACAGGGGCTACACCGGGGAGCTGTTTTTT. The gene calls are TRBV6-5 and TRBJ2-2; 9 bases match TRBD1. CDR1 and CDR2 from the germline V gene are MNHEY and SVGAGI. V was pared by 6 bases and J by 3 bases, with 5 bases of the junction left unmatched. CDR3 length: 15 residues.

The chain uses TRBV5-6 and TRBJ2-7; perhaps TRBD1 as D (5 bases). The V end lost 0 bases, the J end lost 2 bases, and 12 bases lay between the germline ends. There are 15 residues in the CDR3. Germline CDR1 and CDR2: SGHDT and YYEEEE. This chain's CDR3 is CASSLGAGRPYEQYF. For the CDR3, the DNA is TGTGCCAGCAGCTTGGGTGCAGGGCGCCCCTACGAGCAGTACTTC.

The chain uses TRBV19 and TRBJ1-2; D may be TRBD1 (5 bases). From germline, CDR1 is LNHDA and CDR2 SQIVND (reference sequence). This CDR3 has 13 residues. Trimming stripped 3 bases from V and 5 bases from J, with 10 bases between. CDR3 DNA sequence: TGTGCCAGTAGTATCCCAGGGTTTTATGGCTACACCTTC. Translating it yields CASSIPGFYGYTF.

The gene calls are TRBV10-3 and TRBJ2-1; D not resolved. Germline CDR1 and CDR2: ENHRY and SYGVKD. Trimming stripped 2 bases from V and 9 bases from J, with 17 bases between. This CDR3 has 15 residues. CDR3: CAISEGLVSPGEQFF. The CDR3 nucleotides read TGTGCCATCAGTGAGGGCCTAGTTTCACCCGGTGAGCAGTTCTTC.

The chain couples TRBV21-1 to TRBJ1-3; the D call of TRBD1 is as the table states it, not checked on the DNA. TRBV21-1 represents a pseudogene. This CDR3 spans 17 amino acids. In nucleotides, the CDR3 is TGTGCCAGCAGCAACCGGGACAGAATCTCTCCCTTAAACACCATATATTTT. The encoded protein is CASSNRDRISPLNTIYF.

J is TRBJ2-3 and V is TRBV11-3, with TRBD2 matching 14 bases. Germline V gene data show CDR1 as SGHNT and CDR2 as YENEEA. V lost 5 bases to trimming and J lost 3 bases; unmatched junction nucleotides: 4. This CDR3 comprises 16 residues. The CDR3 bases are TGTGCCAGCAGCCCCGGGACTAGCGGGAGTACAGATACGCAGTATTTT. Residues: CASSPGTSGSTDTQYF.

The chain uses TRBV6-5 and TRBJ2-1; 7 nucleotides align to TRBD2. The CDR3 spans 16 residues. Trimming removed 0 bases from V and 10 bases from J; junction bases left unmatched: 12. Germline loops: CDR1 MNHEY, CDR2 SVGAGI. The DNA for the CDR3 is TGTGCCAGCAGTTACTCGGTCGCGGGAGCGTCTCGGGAGCAGTTCTTC. It is translated as CASSYSVAGASREQFF.